The 25 T cell receptor beta chains in this list originate from one sample, sequenced in a study of cytomegalovirus exposure and HLA in healthy donors. 13 Jbeta primers and 60 Vbeta primers were used for the PCR. Using immunoSEQ multiplex PCR, the repertoire was profiled, and TCRdb retains in-frame clones only, with some absent. This repertoire shows some 200,000 clones, approximately 11% found once; its top ten account for more than 7%. What was sequenced was PBMCs. These receptors all come from a man aged 45 to 65 in good health and CMV-seropositive.

This clone was picked up a small number of times. The chain has TRBV2 and TRBJ1-1, with D uncertain. Between the trimmed V and J ends, which lost 7 bases and 13 bases, there was a span of 22 bases. The CDR3 sequence is 13 residues long. Germline V gene lookup returns CDR1 SNHLY and CDR2 FYNNEI. This CDR3 reads CASNEGPGLKGFF. In nucleotides, the CDR3 is TGTGCCAGCAACGAAGGTCCAGGTCTGAAAGGTTTCTTT.

The V gene is TRBV14, the J gene TRBJ2-7; 7 bases map to TRBD1. This CDR3 is 11 amino acids long. The germline V gene has CDR1 SGHDN and CDR2 FVKESK. The V segment lost 4 bases and the J segment 12 bases; nucleotides outside the gene matches: 6. The CDR3 here is CASSRGTAWYV. The CDR3 nucleotides are TGTGCCAGCAGCCGAGGGACAGCGTGGTACGTC.

V usage is TRBV4-3 and J usage is TRBJ2-6; a weak D match, TRBD1 (6 bases). Germline CDR1 is LGHNA and CDR2 is YSLEER. Trimming took off 0 bases at V and 2 bases at J, with 14 bases between the two ends. This CDR3 is 18 amino acids long. CDR3 coding DNA: TGCGCCAGCAGCCAAGATCGGTTGGGGGCTGCTGGGGCCAACGTCCTGACTTTC. Translation: CASSQDRLGAAGANVLTF.

This clone was found a few times. The chain employs TRBV30 and TRBJ2-2; D gene ambiguous. CDR3 length equals 13 residues. V lost 1 base to trimming and J lost 6 bases, with 9 bases between them. Per the germline V gene, CDR1 is GTSNPN and CDR2 is SVGIG (reference sequence). The CDR3 DNA reads TGTGCCTGGAGTGGTCAGGTAGCCGGGGAGCTGTTTTTT. Its translation is CAWSGQVAGELFF.

This clone was seen a handful of times. This rearrangement joins TRBV27 to TRBJ1-6; 12 positions match TRBD1. V was pared by 4 bases and J by 9 bases, with 1 base of the junction left unmatched. The CDR3 length is 14 residues. Per germline, CDR1 MNHEY and CDR2 SMNVEV (reference sequence). The CDR3 DNA follows: TGTGCCAGCAGTTGGGGACAGGGGGCTTCACCCCTCCACTTT. This translates into CASSWGQGASPLHF.

The chain couples TRBV6-5 to TRBJ2-2; D is unresolved. Germline CDR1 reads MNHEY; CDR2 reads SVGAGI. Trimming removed 4 bases from V and 0 bases from J, with 12 bases in between. This CDR3 has 16 residues. In DNA, the CDR3 is TGTGCCAGCAGTTCCCCCGGTACCCCGAACACCGGGGAGCTGTTTTTT. Amino acid sequence: CASSSPGTPNTGELFF.

The chain has TRBV19 and TRBJ2-2, with TRBD2 identical over 7 bases. Germline V gene sequence: CDR1 LNHDA, CDR2 SQIVND (reference sequence). The V and J ends lost 7 bases and 7 bases, in that order; junction bases with no gene match: 6. This CDR3 has 13 residues. The CDR3 loop reads CASTPREGGELFF. CDR3 DNA: TGTGCCAGTACCCCTAGGGAGGGCGGGGAGCTGTTTTTT. Looking up the rest from reference TRBV19 and TRBJ2-2 gives the full variable domain: DGGITQSPKYLFRKEGQNVTLSCEQNLNHDAMYWYRQDPGQGLRLIYYSQIVNDFQKGDIAEGYSVSREKKESFPLTVTSAQKNPTAFYLCASTPREGGELFFGEGSRLTVL.

J is TRBJ1-4 and V is TRBV6-5; 9 bases are shared with TRBD1. CDR3 size: 15 residues. CDR1 is MNHEY and CDR2 is SVGAGI in the germline V gene. Germline trimming cut 7 bases from V and 4 bases from J; bases unmatched to any gene: 7. The CDR3 region has the DNA TGTGCCAGCACCACACAGGGGGCGAGTAATGAAAAACTGTTTTTT. Encoded protein: CASTTQGASNEKLFF.

This chain uses TRBV4-1 with TRBJ2-5; no reliable D call. Trimming took 0 bases from V and 4 from J, leaving 12 bases between them. Germline assignment: CDR1 MGHRA and CDR2 YSYEKL. CDR3 size: 15 residues. The CDR3 sequence: CASSQEYAILETQYF. CDR3 nucleotides: TGCGCCAGCAGCCAAGAATATGCGATCCTAGAGACCCAGTACTTC.

V is TRBV7-2 and J is TRBJ2-5; D remains ambiguous. Deletions cut 1 base from V and 2 bases from J, with 14 bases between. CDR1 is SGHTA, CDR2 FQGNSA, per germline. CDR3 length: 16 residues. In DNA form, the CDR3 reads TGTGCCAGCAGCTTAGGCCGTGTCGGCGGACAAGAGACCCAGTACTTC. Translation gives CASSLGRVGGQETQYF.

This clone showed up just a few times. This same CDR3 is encoded by further DNA sequences in the sample. The CDR3 DNA follows: TGTGCCAGCAGCCCCCCGAGGACTGAAGCTTTCTTT. Translated: CASSPPRTEAFF. The genes are TRBV7-9 and TRBJ1-1; no clear D gene. Deletions cut 5 bases from V and 5 bases from J, with 9 bases between. This CDR3 is built from 12 residues. The germline CDR1 and CDR2 sequences are SEHNR and FQNEAQ (reference sequence).

This clone came up a few times. The genes are TRBV11-3 and TRBJ2-1, with D perhaps TRBD2 (6 bases). The V gene's germline CDR1 is SGHNT and CDR2 YENEEA. Trimming took 1 base from V and 4 from J, leaving 14 bases between them. The CDR3 loop spans 16 amino acids. CDR3 bases: TGTGCCAGCAGCTTAGTATTGGGGGGTTTGTACAATGAGCAGTTCTTC. Translating gives CASSLVLGGLYNEQFF.

The rearrangement joins TRBV27 to TRBJ1-2; D remains ambiguous. This CDR3 has 13 residues. Trimming took 3 bases from V and 6 from J, leaving 11 bases between them. Germline-derived CDR1 and CDR2 are MNHEY and SMNVEV (reference sequence). The CDR3 sequence: CASSFISGDGYTF. CDR3 bases: TGTGCCAGCAGTTTTATATCCGGGGATGGCTACACCTTC.

Only a few counts were recorded for this clone. The J gene is TRBJ2-3, the V gene TRBV7-2; 10 bases agree with TRBD2. V was pared by 2 bases and J by 1 base, with 3 bases of the junction left unmatched. The CDR3 has 16 amino acids. Germline V gene data show CDR1 as SGHTA and CDR2 as FQGNSA. CDR3 in DNA: TGTGCCAGCAGCTTAAAGCGGGGGGGCCGCACAGATACGCAGTATTTT. Translated: CASSLKRGGRTDTQYF.

A few counts support this clone. This rearrangement joins TRBV6-5 to TRBJ2-1; 14 bases match TRBD2. The length of the CDR3 is 15 residues. The ends lost 6 bases at V and 7 bases at J; junction bases unmatched: 5. Germline CDR1 reads MNHEY; CDR2 reads SVGAGI. CDR3 coding DNA: TGTGCCAGCAGCCCTGGACTAGCGGGGGGAAATGAGCAGTTCTTC. Translation gives CASSPGLAGGNEQFF.

This clone came up a few times. The chain recombines TRBV30 with TRBJ1-2; TRBD1 matches at 7 bases. Per the germline V gene, CDR1 is GTSNPN and CDR2 is SVGIG (reference sequence). V lost 3 bases and J lost 9; bases outside the gene matches: 10. The CDR3 has 13 residues. The CDR3 DNA reads as TGTGCCTGGAGAGGGGGCGTTATTAGAAGCTACACCTTC. Translated: CAWRGGVIRSYTF. The full variable domain, with the rest looked up from reference TRBV30 and TRBJ1-2, is SQTIHQWPATLVQPVGSPLSLECTVEGTSNPNLYWYRQAAGRGLQLLFYSVGIGQISSEVPQNLSASRPQDRQFILSSKKLLLSDSGFYLCAWRGGVIRSYTFGSGTRLTVV.

The table lists this clone with a few counts. CDR3 coding DNA: TGCGCCAGCAGCATCGACGGAGTCACAGATACGCAGTATTTT. It is translated as CASSIDGVTDTQYF. V usage is TRBV5-1 and J usage is TRBJ2-3, with no clear D. V was shortened by 4 bases and J by 2 bases, with 11 bases between the two germline ends. CDR3 length: 14 amino acids. Germline CDR1 is SGHRS and CDR2 is YFSETQ.

The rearrangement joins TRBV27 to TRBJ1-3; 7 positions agree with TRBD1. The CDR3 consists of 15 residues. V lost 5 bases and J lost 5; bases outside the gene matches: 9. CDR1 MNHEY and CDR2 SMNVEV come from the germline V gene (reference sequence). CDR3 loop: CASSPQGQSRNTIYF. In DNA form, the CDR3 reads TGTGCCAGCAGTCCCCAGGGACAGAGCAGAAACACCATATATTTT.

This chain joins TRBV28 and TRBJ2-7, with D possibly being TRBD1 (6 bases). The CDR3 is 13 amino acids. The V and J ends lost 5 bases and 5 bases respectively, with 13 bases between them. Germline CDR1 MDHEN, CDR2 SYDVKM. The DNA of the CDR3 is TGTGCCAGCAGTCCAACAGGGACAAACGAGCAGTACTTC. This gives the protein CASSPTGTNEQYF.

For the CDR3, the DNA is TGCGCCAGCGTTAACCCGGAGGGGCCGTTTTCCCCCTACGAGCAGTACGTC. Its translation: CASVNPEGPFSPYEQYV. The gene calls are TRBV4-3 and TRBJ2-7; D is perhaps TRBD2 (6 bases). V was cut by 8 bases and J by 2 bases, with 25 bases left in between. The germline V gene has CDR1 LGHNA and CDR2 YSLEER. This CDR3 contains 17 residues.

V usage is TRBV25-1 and J usage is TRBJ2-4; TRBD1 is a possible D gene (6 bases). From germline, CDR1 is MGHDK and CDR2 SYGVNS. V was shortened by 10 bases and J by 4 bases, with 14 bases between the two germline ends. The CDR3 runs 13 residues. CDR3 region: CATADSLKNIQYF. The CDR3 region has the DNA TGTGCCACCGCGGACAGTCTAAAAAACATTCAGTACTTC.

In this sample, this clone turned up a few times. The chain carries TRBV7-2 and TRBJ2-7; 9 positions match TRBD1. The CDR3 is 14 amino acids. V lost 5 bases and J lost 6; bases outside the gene matches: 8. Germline CDR1 is SGHTA and CDR2 is FQGNSA. The CDR3 here is CASSIYGQGREQYF. The CDR3 region has the DNA TGTGCCAGCAGCATTTATGGACAGGGGCGCGAGCAGTACTTC.

This clone was seen only a few times. J is TRBJ2-2 and V is TRBV5-1, with D possibly being TRBD2 (5 bases). The CDR3 sequence is 14 residues long. V was shortened by 7 bases and J by 0 bases, with 10 bases between the two germline ends. Germline-derived CDR1 and CDR2 are SGHRS and YFSETQ. CDR3 sequence reads: CASGGAANTGELFF. In DNA form, the CDR3 reads TGCGCCAGCGGAGGAGCGGCGAACACCGGGGAGCTGTTTTTT.

The chain carries TRBV19 and TRBJ1-2, with TRBD1 matching over 9 bases. CDR1 LNHDA and CDR2 SQIVND come from the germline V gene (reference sequence). J gave up 2 bases and V 2 bases, and 3 bases lay outside the gene matches. The CDR3 has 15 residues. CDR3 in DNA: TGTGCCAGTAGTATATTCGGGACAGGGAACTATGGCTACACCTTC. Protein sequence: CASSIFGTGNYGYTF.

The gene calls are TRBV6-1 and TRBJ1-5; TRBD1 matches 7 bases. The CDR3 is 14 amino acids. Germline V lookup: CDR1 MNHNS, CDR2 SASEGT. Trimming took 6 bases from V and 4 from J; bases not matched to a gene: 6. Here the CDR3 DNA reads TGTGCCAGCAGGAAGGGACAGTCAAATCAGCCCCAGCATTTT. Translated: CASRKGQSNQPQHF.